These 20 T cell receptor beta chains share one sample of origin, sequenced in a study of blood T cells in healthy people across ages. With a J-beta primer mix and a sample-barcoded 5' primer, a second PCR ran roughly 6 to 11 cycles. In TCRdb, the 5' RACE reads were re-called with MiXCR into one record per CDR3 protein. This table holds roughly 800,000 distinct CDR3 sequences, roughly 26% found once. In addition, the sample was reused for a study of T cells of mothers and their children.

The source material was blood. Every receptor here comes from a boy younger than 18 in good health.

V gene TRBV11-1 combines with J gene TRBJ2-7; 9 nucleotides agree with TRBD1. In germline, CDR1 is SGHAT, CDR2 FQDESV (reference sequence). CDR3 length: 16 amino acids. After removal of 4 bases from V and 1 base from J, the junction contained 8 bases not matched to a gene. The CDR3 loop is CASSSLQTGGSYEQYF. In nucleotides, the CDR3 is TGTGCCAGCAGCTCGCTCCAGACAGGGGGGTCCTACGAGCAGTACTTC.

This clonotype was found a few times. The genes are TRBV11-2 and TRBJ2-1; the match to TRBD1 covers 7 bases. Germline V lookup: CDR1 SGHAT, CDR2 FQNNGV. The CDR3 totals 14 residues. V lost 4 bases, J lost 6 bases, and 6 bases stayed unmatched. The chain's CDR3 is CASSYRGRVNEQFF. The CDR3 nucleotides are TGTGCCAGCAGCTACAGGGGCCGGGTCAATGAGCAGTTCTTC. The whole variable domain, filled in from reference TRBV11-2 and TRBJ2-1, reads EAGVAQSPRYKIIEKRQSVAFWCNPISGHATLYWYQQILGQGPKLLIQFQNNGVVDDSQLPKDRFSAERLKGVDSTLKIQPAKLEDSAVYLCASSYRGRVNEQFFGPGTRLTVL.

In its sample, this clonotype was seen a few times. The V call is TRBV9, the J call TRBJ2-3, with D perhaps matching TRBD1 or TRBD2 (5 bases each). V lost 3 bases to trimming and J lost 0 bases, with 11 bases between them. Germline CDR1 reads SGDLS; CDR2 reads YYNGEE. The length of the CDR3 is 15 residues. CDR3 DNA sequence: TGTGCCAGCAGCGATAGGGACGGAAGCACAGATACGCAGTATTTT. It specifies CASSDRDGSTDTQYF. The variable domain in full, with the rest retrieved from reference TRBV9 and TRBJ2-3, is DSGVTQTPKHLITATGQRVTLRCSPRSGDLSVYWYQQSLDQGLQFLIQYYNGEERAKGNILERFSAQQFPDLHSELNLSSLELGDSALYFCASSDRDGSTDTQYFGPGTRLTVL.

The chain links TRBV5-1 to TRBJ1-5; 8 bases are a match to TRBD1. CDR3 length: 14 residues. The germline gives CDR1 SGHRS, CDR2 YFSETQ. Germline trimming cut 4 bases from V and 7 bases from J; bases unmatched to any gene: 7. The CDR3 spells CASSPGQGFQPQHF. Here the CDR3 DNA reads TGCGCCAGCAGCCCTGGACAGGGCTTCCAGCCCCAGCATTTT.

This clonotype was observed a few times. V gene TRBV7-9 combines with J gene TRBJ1-2; D may be TRBD1 (6 bases). V gave up 1 base and J gave up 7 bases, with 13 bases separating them. Germline V gene lookup returns CDR1 SEHNR and CDR2 FQNEAQ (reference sequence). The CDR3 runs 14 residues. The CDR3 region is CASSLDQGRSGYTF. The CDR3, as DNA: TGTGCCAGCAGCTTAGATCAGGGGAGGTCTGGCTACACCTTC.

This clonotype came up a few times. One junction end does not reproduce the germline sequence, and a read error may be involved. The rearrangement links TRBV20-1 to TRBJ2-5, with a weak D call TRBD2 (6 bases). This CDR3 spans 11 amino acids. Germline V CDR1 and CDR2: DFQATT, SNEGSKA (reference sequence). CDR3 DNA: TGCAGTGCCATACTACTGGAGGGGCGGTTCTTC. Amino acids: CSAILLEGRFF.

This clonotype was detected a few times. The chain uses TRBV20-1 and TRBJ2-3; 8 nucleotides match TRBD1. J gave up 2 bases and V 5 bases, and 9 bases lay outside the gene matches. Germline V gene data show CDR1 as DFQATT and CDR2 as SNEGSKA (reference sequence). This CDR3 contains 15 residues. The CDR3 spells CSAEPRGPDTDTQYF. In DNA, the CDR3 is TGCAGTGCTGAACCCAGGGGGCCCGACACAGATACGCAGTATTTT.

The chain has TRBV30 and TRBJ1-4; no reliable D call. Germline V gene sequence: CDR1 GTSNPN, CDR2 SVGIG (reference sequence). V lost 1 base and J lost 8, with 14 bases in between. The CDR3 sequence is 14 residues long. The CDR3 reads CAWSAPGIREKLFF. The CDR3, as DNA: TGTGCCTGGAGTGCACCAGGTATACGCGAAAAACTGTTTTTT.

This clonotype has more than one count but fewer than ten. The chain uses TRBV9 and TRBJ2-1, with D maybe TRBD1 (5 bases). V was trimmed by 0 bases and J by 3 bases, leaving 19 bases between them. CDR3 length: 18 residues. Germline-derived CDR1 and CDR2 are SGDLS and YYNGEE. CDR3 DNA sequence: TGTGCCAGCAGCGTAGGTTTCAGGGCCCAAGACAGCTACAATGAGCAGTTCTTC. It translates to CASSVGFRAQDSYNEQFF.

V and J are TRBV9 and TRBJ2-3; possible D gene TRBD2, 6 bases. This CDR3 is 14 amino acids long. V lost 2 bases and J 6 bases, leaving 13 bases between the germline ends. Germline loops: CDR1 SGDLS, CDR2 YYNGEE. Written as DNA, the CDR3 is TGTGCCAGCAGCGTCTCCCTTAGCGGCGATACGCAGTATTTT. This sequence encodes CASSVSLSGDTQYF.

V usage is TRBV7-6 and J usage is TRBJ2-7, with D perhaps matching TRBD1 or TRBD2 (5 bases each). CDR1 SGHVS and CDR2 FNYEAQ come from the germline V gene. The CDR3 extends over 13 amino acids. The V end lost 5 bases, the J end lost 5 bases, and 13 bases lay between the germline ends. The CDR3 spells CASSPVRGDEQYF. The CDR3 DNA reads as TGTGCCAGCAGCCCCGTCCGGGGCGACGAGCAGTACTTC.

The V gene is TRBV5-1, the J gene TRBJ1-2, with TRBD1 identical over 9 bases. The CDR3 runs 13 residues. The V and J ends lost 4 bases and 6 bases, in that order; junction bases with no gene match: 4. CDR1 is SGHRS and CDR2 is YFSETQ in the germline V gene. The DNA for the CDR3 is TGCGCCAGCAGCCAGGGACAGGGTCATGGCTACACCTTC. This gives the protein CASSQGQGHGYTF. Together with reference TRBV5-1 and TRBJ1-2, the CDR3 gives the full variable domain: KAGVTQTPRYLIKTRGQQVTLSCSPISGHRSVSWYQQTPGQGLQFLFEYFSETQRNKGNFPGRFSGRQFSNSRSEMNVSTLELGDSALYLCASSQGQGHGYTFGSGTRLTVV.

J is TRBJ2-6 and V is TRBV6-6, with a weak D call TRBD2 (7 bases). The CDR3 length is 16 residues. V shed 2 bases and J shed 0 bases, with 8 bases lying between them. Germline V CDR1 and CDR2: MNHNY, SVGAGI (reference sequence). The CDR3 region is CASSYGGASGANVLTF. In nucleotides, the CDR3 is TGTGCCAGCAGTTACGGGGGGGCCTCTGGGGCCAACGTCCTGACTTTC.

This clonotype was counted only a few times. The chain couples TRBV18 to TRBJ2-3; D is possibly TRBD1 (6 bases). Trimming removed 8 bases from V and 2 bases from J, with 14 bases in between. CDR3 length: 14 residues. CDR1 is KGHSH, CDR2 LQKENI, per germline. The CDR3 bases are TGTGCCAGCAGTCCCCGGGACAACACAGATACGCAGTATTTT. It encodes CASSPRDNTDTQYF.

The chain links TRBV29-1 to TRBJ1-2, with D unclear. The germline gives CDR1 SQVTM, CDR2 ANQGSEA. The CDR3 is 13 residues long. Trimming removed 7 bases from V and 2 bases from J, with 14 bases in between. The CDR3 loop reads CSAVLIQNYGYTF. The CDR3 DNA reads TGCAGCGCTGTTTTAATACAGAACTATGGCTACACCTTC.

The chain couples TRBV9 to TRBJ2-5; TRBD1 might be the D (5 bases). V lost 3 bases and J lost 2, with 14 bases in between. The germline V gene encodes CDR1 SGDLS and CDR2 YYNGEE. This CDR3 region has 15 residues. Here the CDR3 DNA reads TGTGCCAGCAGCGCAGGTGGGGCATTTCAAGAGACCCAGTACTTC. Encoded protein: CASSAGGAFQETQYF. Variable domain in full (rest from reference TRBV9 and TRBJ2-5): DSGVTQTPKHLITATGQRVTLRCSPRSGDLSVYWYQQSLDQGLQFLIQYYNGEERAKGNILERFSAQQFPDLHSELNLSSLELGDSALYFCASSAGGAFQETQYFGPGTRLLVL.

This clonotype was seen only a few times. The chain couples TRBV5-1 to TRBJ1-3; D might be TRBD1 (5 bases). This CDR3 is built from 15 residues. V shed 3 bases and J shed 5 bases, with 15 bases lying between them. Germline CDR1 is SGHRS and CDR2 is YFSETQ. CDR3 in amino acids: CASSSEGLSRNTIYF. CDR3 bases: TGCGCCAGCAGCTCCGAGGGACTTTCGCGAAACACCATATATTTT.

The table lists this clonotype with a count of one. The junction and the germline gene differ at one end; a read error may be behind it. V and J are TRBV12-3 or TRBV12-4 and TRBJ2-3; tentatively, D is TRBD1 or TRBD2 (7 bases each). The CDR3 totals 16 residues. This CDR3 reads CASSLGSRGGTDAQYF. The CDR3 DNA is TGTGCCAGCAGTTTAGGTAGCAGGGGGGGCACAGATGCGCAGTATTTT.

There are a few counts of this clonotype. Here the CDR3 reads CASSSTSGGASETQYF. In DNA form, the CDR3 reads TGCGCCAGCAGCTCCACAAGCGGGGGGGCCTCAGAGACCCAGTACTTC. This chain joins TRBV5-1 and TRBJ2-5, with TRBD2 identical over 10 bases. The CDR3 is 16 residues long. From germline, CDR1 is SGHRS and CDR2 YFSETQ. The V segment lost 3 bases and the J segment 4 bases; nucleotides outside the gene matches: 9.

The V gene is TRBV10-2, the J gene TRBJ1-1; a possible D gene is TRBD1 (5 bases). V lost 6 bases and J 9 bases, leaving 14 bases between the germline ends. The CDR3 sequence is 12 residues long. Germline-derived CDR1 and CDR2 are WSHSY and SAAADI. The CDR3 DNA reads TGCGCCAGCAGGATGGCCCAGGGACAAGCTTTCTTT. It encodes CASRMAQGQAFF.